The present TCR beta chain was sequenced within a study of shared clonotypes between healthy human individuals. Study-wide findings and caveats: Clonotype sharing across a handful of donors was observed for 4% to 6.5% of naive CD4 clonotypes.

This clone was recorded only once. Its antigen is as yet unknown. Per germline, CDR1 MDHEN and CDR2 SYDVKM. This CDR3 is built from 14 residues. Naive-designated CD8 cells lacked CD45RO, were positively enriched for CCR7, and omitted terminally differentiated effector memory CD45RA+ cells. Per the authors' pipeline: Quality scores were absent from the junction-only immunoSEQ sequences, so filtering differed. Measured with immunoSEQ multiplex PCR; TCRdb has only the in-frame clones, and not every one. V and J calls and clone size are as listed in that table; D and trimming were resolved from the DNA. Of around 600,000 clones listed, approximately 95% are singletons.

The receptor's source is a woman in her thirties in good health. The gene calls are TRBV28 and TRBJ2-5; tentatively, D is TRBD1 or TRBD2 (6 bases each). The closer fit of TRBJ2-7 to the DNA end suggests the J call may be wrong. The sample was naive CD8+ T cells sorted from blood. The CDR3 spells CASSEQGGGYEQYF. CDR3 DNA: TGTGCCAGCAGTGAACAGGGAGGTGGTTACGAGCAGTACTTC.